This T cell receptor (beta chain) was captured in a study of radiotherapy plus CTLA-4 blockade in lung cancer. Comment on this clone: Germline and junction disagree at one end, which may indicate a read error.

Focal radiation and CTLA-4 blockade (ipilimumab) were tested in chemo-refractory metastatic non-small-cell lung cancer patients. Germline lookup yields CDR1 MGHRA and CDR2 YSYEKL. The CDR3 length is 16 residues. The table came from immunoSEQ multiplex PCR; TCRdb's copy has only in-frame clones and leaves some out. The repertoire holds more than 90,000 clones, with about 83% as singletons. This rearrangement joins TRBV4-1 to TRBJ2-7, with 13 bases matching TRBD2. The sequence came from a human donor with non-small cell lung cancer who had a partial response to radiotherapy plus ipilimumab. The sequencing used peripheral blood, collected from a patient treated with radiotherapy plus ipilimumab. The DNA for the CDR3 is TGTGCCAGCAGCCAACCTGGGACTAGCGGGGCCTACGAGCAGTACTTC. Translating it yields CASSQPGTSGAYEQYF.